The 20 T cell receptor beta chains listed next were all sequenced from one sample in a study of shared clonotypes between healthy human individuals. Selected positively for CCR7 and CD45RO-negative, naive CD8 cells excluded terminally differentiated effector memory CD45RA+ cells. Here immunoSEQ multiplex PCR was the method, and the copy in TCRdb shows in-frame clones only, minus some. The sample consists of roughly 2.1 million clones, around 93% of them appearing once. Sequencing input: naive CD8+ T cells from PBMCs. The receptor set was obtained from a young man in good health. Some clones in this sample may be carry-over from other donors' samples.

This clone appeared once. The J gene is TRBJ2-1, the V gene TRBV9, with no clear D. The CDR3 runs to 16 residues. Germline CDR1 and CDR2: SGDLS and YYNGEE. Trimming removed 5 bases at V and 6 bases at J, with 21 bases between. The CDR3 sequence is CASSDRPDPVSNEQFF. In nucleotides, the CDR3 is TGTGCCAGCAGTGACCGTCCGGACCCCGTCTCCAATGAGCAGTTCTTC.

The rearrangement links TRBV13 to TRBJ2-1; possibly TRBD2 for D (5 bases). Between the trimmed V and J ends, which lost 1 base and 0 bases, there was a span of 16 bases. The CDR3 totals 18 residues. Germline V gives CDR1 PRHDT, CDR2 FYEKMQ (reference sequence). CDR3 sequence reads: CASSLVRGTRISYNEQFF. CDR3 sequence (DNA): TGTGCCAGCAGCTTAGTACGGGGTACTAGGATCTCCTACAATGAGCAGTTCTTC.

This chain connects TRBV4-1 to TRBJ2-3; D not certain. CDR3 length: 14 residues. The V gene's germline CDR1 is MGHRA and CDR2 YSYEKL. V lost 3 bases, J lost 4 bases, and 11 bases lay in between. Written as DNA, the CDR3 is TGCGCCAGCAGCCAGACCGCCCGACCAGATACGCAGTATTTT. This gives the protein CASSQTARPDTQYF.

This sequence joins TRBV28 and TRBJ2-5, with TRBD1 matching over 7 bases. Germline V gene data show CDR1 as MDHEN and CDR2 as SYDVKM. CDR3 length equals 13 residues. J gave up 10 bases and V 5 bases, and 10 bases lay outside the gene matches. The chain's CDR3 is CASSPQGFRVQYF. CDR3 coding DNA: TGTGCCAGCAGTCCACAGGGGTTCCGGGTCCAGTACTTC.

The V and J genes are TRBV5-6 and TRBJ2-3; either TRBD1 or TRBD2 may fit D (5 bases each). V shed 4 bases and J shed 0 bases, with 9 bases lying between them. The V gene's germline CDR1 is SGHDT and CDR2 YYEEEE. The CDR3 is 14 amino acids. The CDR3, as DNA: TGTGCCAGCAGCCCGGGACCGAGCACAGATACGCAGTATTTT. Translating gives CASSPGPSTDTQYF. Using reference TRBV5-6 and TRBJ2-3 for the parts outside the CDR3, the full variable domain is DAGVTQSPTHLIKTRGQQVTLRCSPKSGHDTVSWYQQALGQGPQFIFQYYEEEERQRGNFPDRFSGHQFPNYSSELNVNALLLGDSALYLCASSPGPSTDTQYFGPGTRLTVL.

The rearrangement joins TRBV5-8 to TRBJ2-7; tentative D call: TRBD1 (5 bases). V was clipped by 4 bases and J by 3 bases, with 8 bases between them. The CDR3 runs 12 residues. CDR1 SGHTS and CDR2 YDEGEE come from the germline V gene. CDR3 amino acids: CASSPDNYEQYF. In DNA form, the CDR3 reads TGTGCCAGCAGCCCGGACAACTACGAGCAGTACTTC. The full variable domain, in which reference TRBV5-8 and TRBJ2-7 provide the parts outside the CDR3, is EAGVTQSPTHLIKTRGQQATLRCSPISGHTSVYWYQQALGLGLQFLLWYDEGEERNRGNFPPRFSGRQFPNYSSELNVNALELEDSALYLCASSPDNYEQYFGPGTRLTVT.

A note on this clone: Other DNA sequences within the sample encode an identical CDR3. This chain links TRBV9 with TRBJ2-3, with D possibly matching TRBD1 (7 bases). With 4 bases removed from V and 4 bases from J, the gap between germline ends came to 13 bases. CDR3 length equals 14 residues. Looked up from germline, CDR1 is SGDLS and CDR2 is YYNGEE. The CDR3 spells CASSFTGEADTQYF. CDR3 sequence (DNA): TGTGCCAGCAGCTTTACAGGGGAGGCAGATACGCAGTATTTT.

This clone was seen more than once but under ten times. The CDR3 is CASSFLAGDYEQYF. DNA of the CDR3: TGTGCCAGCAGCTTTCTAGCGGGAGACTACGAGCAGTACTTC. The rearrangement links TRBV13 to TRBJ2-7; 10 positions agree with TRBD2. Unmatched junction bases numbered 2, after V lost 3 bases and J lost 3 bases. Germline-derived CDR1 and CDR2 are PRHDT and FYEKMQ (reference sequence). The CDR3 sequence is 14 residues long.

The rearrangement links TRBV19 to TRBJ2-3; 9 nucleotides match TRBD1. V gave up 3 bases and J gave up 0 bases; unmatched junction bases: 4. CDR3 size: 16 residues. CDR1 and CDR2 (germline): LNHDA, SQIVND (reference sequence). Written as DNA, the CDR3 is TGTGCCAGTAGTATCGGGGACAGGGTGAGCACAGATACGCAGTATTTT. Translating gives CASSIGDRVSTDTQYF.

The chain recombines TRBV6-5 with TRBJ1-1, with 10 bases matching TRBD1. Germline-derived CDR1 and CDR2 are MNHEY and SVGAGI. The length of the CDR3 is 16 residues. Germline trimming cut 2 bases from V and 1 base from J; bases unmatched to any gene: 4. This chain's CDR3 is CASSYGGTGENTEAFF. CDR3 sequence (DNA): TGTGCCAGCAGTTACGGGGGGACAGGGGAGAACACTGAAGCTTTCTTT.

The chain is built from TRBV11-1 and TRBJ2-7, with a possible D match to TRBD1 (6 bases). The germline V and J ends were trimmed by 5 bases and 2 bases, with 13 bases remaining between them. The CDR3 extends over 14 amino acids. Germline-derived CDR1 and CDR2 are SGHAT and FQDESV (reference sequence). The CDR3 reads CASSLTRGPYEQYF. CDR3 coding DNA: TGTGCCAGCAGCCTCACCAGGGGTCCCTACGAGCAGTACTTC.

The rearrangement links TRBV9 to TRBJ2-1; 12 bases match TRBD2. CDR1 SGDLS and CDR2 YYNGEE come from the germline V gene. V was pared by 0 bases and J by 6 bases, with 10 bases of the junction left unmatched. The CDR3 sequence is 18 residues long. The CDR3, as DNA: TGTGCCAGCAGCGTAGAGTCCCTAGCGGGAGGGCCTGGCAATGAGCAGTTCTTC. It is translated as CASSVESLAGGPGNEQFF.

V usage is TRBV15 and J usage is TRBJ2-5, with D hard to call. With 3 bases removed from V and 1 base from J, the gap between germline ends came to 12 bases. The CDR3 length is 15 residues. The germline CDR1 and CDR2 sequences are LNHNV and YYDKDF (reference sequence). The CDR3: CATSSGEWVQETQYF. CDR3 DNA sequence: TGTGCCACCAGCAGTGGGGAATGGGTCCAAGAGACCCAGTACTTC.

The chain is built from TRBV5-5 and TRBJ1-5, with no clear D. Germline CDR1 is SGHKS and CDR2 is YYEKEE (reference sequence). This CDR3 has 12 amino acids. Deletions cut 4 bases from V and 2 bases from J, with 4 bases between. The CDR3 nucleotides are TGTGCCAGCAGCCAGGGCAATCAGCCCCAGCATTTT. Translation: CASSQGNQPQHF. Variable domain in full (rest from reference TRBV5-5 and TRBJ1-5): DAGVTQSPTHLIKTRGQQVTLRCSPISGHKSVSWYQQVLGQGPQFIFQYYEKEERGRGNFPDRFSARQFPNYSSELNVNALLLGDSALYLCASSQGNQPQHFGDGTRLSIL.

This clone was seen only once. This chain joins TRBV7-9 and TRBJ1-5; D not certain. The germline CDR1 and CDR2 sequences are SEHNR and FQNEAQ (reference sequence). The CDR3 has 12 amino acids. V dropped 5 bases and J dropped 7 bases, with 9 bases sitting between them. This CDR3 is CASSRPTQPQHF. CDR3 in DNA: TGTGCCAGCAGCCGCCCTACGCAGCCCCAGCATTTT.

V is TRBV27 and J is TRBJ2-3; 9 bases map to TRBD2. Germline assignment: CDR1 MNHEY and CDR2 SMNVEV (reference sequence). V trimming: 2 bases; J trimming: 0 bases; junction bases outside the gene matches: 12. The CDR3 covers 19 residues. CDR3 DNA sequence: TGTGCCAGCAGTTTAGATGGACTAGCGATTATACGTAGCACAGATACGCAGTATTTT. As protein: CASSLDGLAIIRSTDTQYF.

The count of this clone is one. The same CDR3 is also encoded by other DNA sequences in this sample. The chain uses TRBV13 and TRBJ2-7, with 7 bases matching TRBD1. The ends lost 4 bases at V and 2 bases at J; junction bases unmatched: 2. Germline-derived CDR1 and CDR2 are PRHDT and FYEKMQ (reference sequence). The CDR3 length is 13 residues. Here the CDR3 reads CASSSGQPYEQYF. CDR3 coding DNA: TGTGCCAGCAGCTCGGGACAGCCCTACGAGCAGTACTTC.

The chain couples TRBV4-1 to TRBJ2-1, with 9 bases identical to TRBD2. The V segment lost 4 bases and the J segment 6 bases; nucleotides outside the gene matches: 10. The CDR3 is made up of 16 amino acids. Germline CDR1 and CDR2: MGHRA and YSYEKL. The CDR3 DNA is TGCGCCAGCAGCCCCCCACTAGCGGGTTCGTTCAATGAGCAGTTCTTC. Amino acid sequence: CASSPPLAGSFNEQFF.

The V gene is TRBV4-1, the J gene TRBJ2-7; D not resolved. CDR1 is MGHRA and CDR2 is YSYEKL in the germline V gene. The CDR3 is 14 residues long. V lost 3 bases and J lost 5, with 14 bases in between. Here the CDR3 DNA reads TGCGCCAGCAGCCACCTGGTGGGGTCCGACGAGCAGTACTTC. Translated: CASSHLVGSDEQYF.

This rearrangement joins TRBV7-9 to TRBJ1-3; D is unclear. The CDR3 totals 15 residues. Trimming stripped 3 bases from V and 4 bases from J, with 13 bases between. Per the germline V gene, CDR1 is SEHNR and CDR2 is FQNEAQ (reference sequence). The CDR3 region is CASSFDTRAGNTIYF. In nucleotides, the CDR3 is TGTGCCAGCAGCTTTGATACTAGGGCCGGAAACACCATATATTTT. The variable domain in full, with the rest retrieved from reference TRBV7-9 and TRBJ1-3, is DTGVSQNPRHKITKRGQNVTFRCDPISEHNRLYWYRQTLGQGPEFLTYFQNEAQLEKSRLLSDRFSAERPKGSFSTLEIQRTEQGDSAMYLCASSFDTRAGNTIYFGEGSWLTVV.